The entry below describes one T cell receptor beta chain. Random hexamers were used to reverse transcribe roughly 0.5 to 1 ug of RNA. TCRdb recomputed calls from the immunoSEQ multiplex PCR reads with MiXCR, one row per CDR3 protein. The repertoire consists of around 81,000 distinct CDR3 sequences, with around 94% occurring once and the leading ten covering roughly 0.88%. The sample originates from a study of CD8 T cells in Susac syndrome. V dropped 7 bases and J dropped 5 bases, with 23 bases sitting between them. The CDR3 is 16 residues long. Germline-derived CDR1 and CDR2 are MNHNS and SASEGT. Sequenced input: CD8+ T cells from PBMCs. The chain uses TRBV6-1 and TRBJ2-5; D perhaps matches TRBD1 (5 bases). The receptor was derived from a human donor with Susac syndrome. CDR3 nucleotides: TGTGCCAGCACCAAAGGTGCAGGGAAAGATTCGGAGACCCAGTACTTC. This translates into CASTKGAGKDSETQYF.